This section outlines one T cell receptor beta chain sequence together with its context. Its binding antigen is unknown. No per-base quality is available; no much larger clone lies one base away. V is reduced by 5 bases and J by 4 bases, leaving a spacing of 9 bases between them. Taken from the germline V gene (reference sequence), the CDR1 and CDR2 loops are WNHNN and SYGVQD. Inclusive of the bounding cysteine and phenylalanine, the CDR3 is 13 residues long. Just CDR3 DNA is preserved here, 39 bases in frame from base 1. This sample was included in a study of technical replicates of blood from a handful of donors (dated by TCRdb to between 2016 and 2019). Library creation used the immunoSEQ multiplex PCR assay. TCRdb limited this immuneACCESS table to in-frame rearrangements with V and J called. A share of clones is missing; checked studies link under half to unresolved V genes, and the rest is unexplained. In this sample the table shows about 80,000 clones, approximately 93% of which occur a single time. Approximately 0.35% of the sample is in the top ten clones.

This chain is built from TRBV10-1 and TRBJ1-5; TRBD1 might be the D gene, on 5 matching bases. The specimen sequenced was T cells isolated from PBMCs. This TCR was sampled from a human donor in good health. The CDR3 here reads CASSPQGNQPQHF. In nucleotides, the sequence is TGCGCCAGCAGTCCCCAGGGAAATCAGCCCCAGCATTTT.